The entry that follows covers one T cell receptor beta chain sequence. This clone's antigen is unknown. Base qualities were left out, and no much larger clone turns up one base away. These data belong to a study of PD-1 blockade in classical Hodgkin lymphoma (TCRdb year 2020). Study-wide context: A peripheral blood immune signature of response to PD-1 blockade in classical Hodgkin lymphoma was defined using TCR beta sequencing and CyTOF.

Ends trimmed: V by 1 base, J by 2 bases; bases unmatched to a gene: 3. Measured from the cysteine to the phenylalanine, the CDR3 is 15 residues long. Only the CDR3 DNA stays, 45 bases, in frame from base 1. CDR1 and CDR2 (SGHTA, FQGNSA) derive from the germline V gene. Genomic DNA was isolated using the Qiagen DNeasy kit from unsorted PBMCs as well as from negatively selected CD4+ and CD8+ fractions. Using primers that anneal to V and J segments, immunoSEQ multiplex PCR amplified the TCR beta CDR3 regions. A synthetic immune receptor repertoire was used to minimize amplification bias, and any remaining bias was removed computationally after sequencing. On the authors' methods: Repertoire diversity was quantified as the Shannon entropy index using custom Python scripts. The unsorted, CD4+ and CD8+ repertoires were each analyzed separately, with the exception of combined analyses, where CD4+ and CD8+ sequences were merged in silico. TCRdb limited this immuneACCESS table to in-frame rearrangements with V and J called. A share of clones is missing; checked studies link under half to unresolved V genes, and the rest is unexplained. V, J and clone size derive from that table, while D and trimming were established from the DNA sequence. This sample has about 15,000 clones in its table, and 70% to 90% of those were observed once. The top ten clonotypes cover roughly 8.1% of the sample.

Broad study findings and their caveats: Only a single clinical trial cohort was studied, and what caused the repertoire differences, possibly disease activity or prior therapy, remained undefined. Baseline TCR diversity was reported as lower in newly diagnosed patients than in healthy donors, and lower still in relapsed/refractory patients.

Reading the label with the study, this specimen's time point is: newly diagnosed, previously untreated cHL patient sample. As a comparison group for the relapsed/refractory trial patients, PBMCs from patients with newly diagnosed, previously untreated classical Hodgkin lymphoma were sequenced. Peripheral blood was collected in 8 mL Vacutainer Cell Preparation Tubes, from which PBMCs were isolated by centrifugation and then cryopreserved. Sequenced material: peripheral blood mononuclear cells (PBMCs). The rearranged segments are TRBV7-2 and TRBJ2-5, with 8 bases aligning to TRBD2. This sequence was found in a human donor with classical Hodgkin lymphoma. In nucleotide form, the sequence is TGTGCCAGCAGCTTAGACGGGAGGGCACAAGAGACCCAGTACTTC. This yields the protein CASSLDGRAQETQYF.